A single sample is the source of the 26 T cell receptor beta chains below, sequenced in a study of neurological immune-mediated disorders. Time point: longitudinal time-point 1 (baseline). TCRdb processed the 5' RACE reads anew with MiXCR; each CDR3 protein has one entry. The table has more than 70,000 distinct CDR3 sequences, 10% seen once. Sequences were obtained from PBMCs. The receptors were sampled from a man in his thirties or forties in good health.

This clonotype was detected many times. The J gene is TRBJ2-5, the V gene TRBV20-1; the D gene is possibly TRBD2 (6 bases). There are 14 residues in the CDR3. V lost 6 bases and J 4 bases, leaving 18 bases between the germline ends. Germline CDR1 and CDR2: DFQATT and SNEGSKA (reference sequence). CDR3: CSAPPGVAVETQYF. The CDR3 coding sequence is TGCAGTGCGCCGCCGGGGGTAGCGGTAGAGACCCAGTACTTC.

This clonotype was detected many times. This chain uses TRBV27 with TRBJ1-1, with no clear D. Trimming removed 5 bases from V and 10 bases from J, with 17 bases in between. Germline V lookup: CDR1 MNHEY, CDR2 SMNVEV (reference sequence). The CDR3 extends over 13 amino acids. In DNA form, the CDR3 reads TGTGCCAGCAGTCCACAGAATACAGTGGGAGCTTTCTTT. This gives the protein CASSPQNTVGAFF.

This clonotype occurred many times. The chain uses TRBV6-1 and TRBJ1-3, with D unresolved. Germline V gene sequence: CDR1 MNHNS, CDR2 SASEGT. CDR3 length: 14 residues. V shed 3 bases and J shed 0 bases, with 6 bases lying between them. CDR3 DNA: TGTGCCAGCAGTGACGGTATCTCTGGAAACACCATATATTTT. As protein: CASSDGISGNTIYF.

This clonotype has ten or more counts. J is TRBJ2-7 and V is TRBV5-1; the match to TRBD2 covers 14 bases. The CDR3 spans 15 residues. Looked up from germline, CDR1 is SGHRS and CDR2 is YFSETQ. Losses at the gene ends were 5 bases for V and 7 bases for J; bases not matched to a gene: 8. CDR3 sequence: CASRAGTSGSQEQYF. CDR3 nucleotide sequence: TGCGCCAGCAGGGCAGGGACTAGCGGGAGTCAGGAGCAGTACTTC.

As for this clonotype: Being one base from a much bigger clone, this may be a read error. The J gene is TRBJ2-7, the V gene TRBV4-1; 11 bases are a match to TRBD2. The CDR3 runs to 16 residues. Germline CDR1 reads MGHRA; CDR2 reads YSYEKL. In DNA form, the CDR3 reads TGCGTCAGCAGCCAAGAAGAACTAGCGGGAGTCTACGAGCAGTACTTC. This codes for CVSSQEELAGVYEQYF.

The sample holds many counts of this clonotype. This chain connects TRBV28 to TRBJ2-7, with 7 bases identical to TRBD2. Germline V CDR1 and CDR2: MDHEN, SYDVKM. The CDR3 has 12 amino acids. Germline trimming cut 3 bases from V and 6 bases from J; bases unmatched to any gene: 2. The CDR3 loop is CASSLTGGEQYF. The CDR3 region has the DNA TGTGCCAGCAGTTTGACGGGGGGCGAGCAGTACTTC.

This rearrangement joins TRBV5-1 to TRBJ2-7, with D hard to call. The germline V gene encodes CDR1 SGHRS and CDR2 YFSETQ. V gave up 1 base and J gave up 2 bases, with 19 bases separating them. The CDR3 covers 17 residues. The CDR3 region has the DNA TGCGCCAGCAGCTTGTCTTCGAGCGCCCTCGCGGCCTACGAGCAGTACTTC. Translation: CASSLSSSALAAYEQYF.

The sample holds many counts of this clonotype. The chain couples TRBV28 to TRBJ2-7; a possible D gene is TRBD1 (6 bases). The ends were cut back, 6 bases at V and 3 bases at J, with 15 bases in the middle. The CDR3 loop spans 14 amino acids. Germline V CDR1 and CDR2: MDHEN, SYDVKM. The CDR3 DNA reads as TGTGCCAGCAGCCTATGGACAGCGTTCTACGAGCAGTACTTC. Amino acid sequence: CASSLWTAFYEQYF.

This clonotype was counted at least ten times. The rearrangement links TRBV4-1 to TRBJ1-5; D not resolved. The V gene's germline CDR1 is MGHRA and CDR2 YSYEKL. Trimming pared 0 bases from V and 3 bases from J, leaving 15 bases between. The CDR3 consists of 17 residues. This CDR3 is CASSQDTRHRINQPQHF. In DNA form, the CDR3 reads TGCGCCAGCAGCCAAGACACGCGACATCGCATCAATCAGCCCCAGCATTTT.

The table lists this clonotype with many counts. The V call is TRBV12-3 or TRBV12-4, the J call TRBJ2-5, with TRBD2 as a possible D gene (6 bases). V was pared by 6 bases and J by 0 bases, with 23 bases between. This CDR3 is 18 amino acids long. The CDR3 DNA follows: TGTGCCAGCAGACCGGCCCTCTGGGGGGTTGGGGACCAAGAGACCCAGTACTTC. This codes for CASRPALWGVGDQETQYF.

The table lists this clonotype with many counts. The rearrangement uses TRBV12-3 or TRBV12-4 and TRBJ1-2; 10 positions agree with TRBD1. Germline trimming cut 5 bases from V and 3 bases from J; bases unmatched to any gene: 15. The CDR3 is made up of 18 amino acids. The CDR3 loop reads CASSLTGGGRRDDYGYTF. The DNA for the CDR3 is TGTGCCAGCAGTCTGACAGGGGGCGGACGCCGCGATGACTATGGCTACACCTTC.

The table lists this clonotype with many counts. CDR3 residues: CSARDGGMYYGYTF. The CDR3 bases are TGCAGTGCTAGAGATGGCGGAATGTACTATGGCTACACCTTC. The rearrangement joins TRBV20-1 to TRBJ1-2; D gene unclear. Trimming took 0 bases from V and 3 from J, leaving 11 bases between them. The CDR3 has 14 residues. CDR1 and CDR2 from the germline V gene are DFQATT and SNEGSKA (reference sequence).

The sample holds many counts of this clonotype. J is TRBJ1-6 and V is TRBV27; D call uncertain. The CDR3 has 14 residues. With 2 bases removed from V and 7 bases from J, the gap between germline ends came to 9 bases. Germline CDR1 MNHEY, CDR2 SMNVEV (reference sequence). The CDR3 DNA reads as TGTGCCAGCAGTTTAAGCCGAGAAAATTCACCCCTCCACTTT. It codes for CASSLSRENSPLHF.

This clonotype was observed many times. This sequence joins TRBV18 and TRBJ2-3; 9 bases agree with TRBD1. J gave up 4 bases and V 6 bases, and 8 bases lay outside the gene matches. The V gene's germline CDR1 is KGHSH and CDR2 LQKENI. The CDR3 sequence is 15 residues long. CDR3 coding DNA: TGTGCCAGCTCGCGGGACAGGGCCAGGTCAGATACGCAGTATTTT. Protein sequence: CASSRDRARSDTQYF.

This clonotype was observed a few times. V usage is TRBV20-1 and J usage is TRBJ2-3; 10 positions match TRBD2. Germline assignment: CDR1 DFQATT and CDR2 SNEGSKA (reference sequence). The junction had 6 bases not matched to a gene; V was cut back by 3 bases and J by 3 bases. The CDR3 loop spans 15 amino acids. CDR3 protein: CSARGTSGATDTQYF. The CDR3 DNA follows: TGCAGTGCTAGGGGCACTAGCGGGGCAACAGATACGCAGTATTTT.

This clonotype was picked up many times. This rearrangement joins TRBV27 to TRBJ2-1, with D maybe TRBD1 (6 bases). The CDR3 runs to 13 residues. The germline V gene has CDR1 MNHEY and CDR2 SMNVEV (reference sequence). The V end was cut by 6 bases, the J end by 5 bases, with 11 bases between. This CDR3 is CASRTGYNNEQFF. CDR3 nucleotides: TGTGCCAGCAGGACAGGATACAACAATGAGCAGTTCTTC.

At least ten counts were recorded for this clonotype. The chain couples TRBV5-1 to TRBJ2-4, with D perhaps being TRBD1 or TRBD2 (5 bases each). Between the trimmed V and J ends, which lost 4 bases and 6 bases, there was a span of 20 bases. Looked up from germline, CDR1 is SGHRS and CDR2 is YFSETQ. CDR3 length: 16 residues. CDR3 amino acids: CASSPPGAVVLNIQYF. CDR3 nucleotides: TGCGCCAGCAGCCCGCCCGGGGCTGTGGTTTTAAACATTCAGTACTTC.

Comment on this clonotype: One end of the junction fails to match germline, which may point to a read error. This chain uses TRBV3-1 with TRBJ1-2; D is possibly TRBD1 (5 bases). This CDR3 contains 13 residues. CDR1 and CDR2 (germline): LGHDT, YNNKEL (reference sequence). The CDR3 DNA reads TGTGACAGCAGCCTTGACAGCCCCTATGGCTACACCTTC. Residues: CDSSLDSPYGYTF.

In its sample, this clonotype was seen many times. The chain is built from TRBV18 and TRBJ2-3, with TRBD2 identical over 11 bases. J lost 2 bases, V lost 10 bases, and 20 bases had no gene match. Germline V gene lookup returns CDR1 KGHSH and CDR2 LQKENI. This CDR3 has 19 residues. The chain's CDR3 is CATKTPLAGGLEPTDTQYF. The CDR3 DNA sequence: TGTGCCACCAAAACCCCCCTAGCGGGAGGTCTGGAACCCACAGATACGCAGTATTTT.

This clonotype was counted ten times or more. The CDR3: CASGTIPLGRRNEQFF. The CDR3 DNA is TGTGCCAGCGGGACCATCCCGTTGGGGAGAAGGAATGAGCAGTTCTTC. The chain combines TRBV28 with TRBJ2-1, with D perhaps matching TRBD1 or TRBD2 (5 bases each). CDR1 MDHEN and CDR2 SYDVKM come from the germline V gene. V was pared by 8 bases and J by 7 bases, with 24 bases between. The CDR3 contains 16 residues. Using reference TRBV28 and TRBJ2-1 for the parts outside the CDR3, the full variable domain is DVKVTQSSRYLVKRTGEKVFLECVQDMDHENMFWYRQDPGLGLRLIYFSYDVKMKEKGDIPEGYSVSREKKERFSLILESASTNQTSMYLCASGTIPLGRRNEQFFGPGTRLTVL.

This clonotype was found many times. V gene TRBV5-5 combines with J gene TRBJ1-1, with 7 bases that match TRBD1. The trim removed 3 bases at V and 4 bases at J, leaving 6 bases unmatched. The CDR3 has 14 residues. In germline, CDR1 is SGHKS, CDR2 YYEKEE (reference sequence). The CDR3 spells CASSYGQVGTEAFF. Here the CDR3 DNA reads TGTGCCAGCAGCTACGGACAGGTGGGCACTGAAGCTTTCTTT.

This sequence joins TRBV11-2 and TRBJ2-2; TRBD2 is a possible D gene (6 bases). V lost 8 bases and J lost 7, with 8 bases in between. CDR1 is SGHAT, CDR2 FQNNGV, per germline. This CDR3 is 11 amino acids long. Here the CDR3 DNA reads TGTGCCAGCCTTAGCGGCGGGGAGCTGTTTTTT. Encoded protein: CASLSGGELFF.

In this sample, this clonotype turned up many times. DNA of the CDR3: TGCGCCAGCAGCTTGCGAGGGGATCTTGAGGGTGAAGCTTTCTTT. Its protein is CASSLRGDLEGEAFF. This chain uses TRBV5-1 with TRBJ1-1; D possibly corresponds to TRBD1 (5 bases). CDR3 length: 15 amino acids. Germline V gives CDR1 SGHRS, CDR2 YFSETQ. The V and J ends lost 1 base and 7 bases respectively, with 17 bases between them.

This chain connects TRBV7-2 to TRBJ2-5; 7 nucleotides match TRBD2. This CDR3 has 18 residues. The germline V gene encodes CDR1 SGHTA and CDR2 FQGNSA. V trimming: 6 bases; J trimming: 5 bases; junction bases outside the gene matches: 21. The CDR3 region has the DNA TGTGCCAGCAGTTTTTCTCGGTGGGGCGGGAGTCGGTGGGAGACCCAGTACTTC. As protein: CASSFSRWGGSRWETQYF.

The chain has TRBV7-2 and TRBJ2-5; D perhaps matches TRBD2 (5 bases). Germline-derived CDR1 and CDR2 are SGHTA and FQGNSA. V lost 1 base and J lost 2, with 11 bases in between. This CDR3 is built from 15 residues. CDR3 sequence (DNA): TGTGCCAGCAGCTTAGGCGCGGGTGCACAAGAGACCCAGTACTTC. It specifies CASSLGAGAQETQYF.

The V gene is TRBV12-3 or TRBV12-4, the J gene TRBJ2-5; weak D call: TRBD2 (6 bases). V dropped 6 bases and J dropped 5 bases, with 10 bases sitting between them. The CDR3 sequence is 12 residues long. The CDR3 nucleotides are TGTGCCAGCAGCGGGAGAGGGGAGACCCAGTACTTC. Encoded protein: CASSGRGETQYF.